The rows below give T cell receptor beta chains drawn from one sample of a study of blood T cell repertoires in COVID-19. Using immunoSEQ multiplex PCR, the repertoire was profiled, and TCRdb retains in-frame clones only, with some absent. The sample holds 30,000 to 35,000 clones, 83% seen once. The sequenced material came from peripheral blood. Every receptor here comes from a man aged 50 to 59 with acute or convalescent COVID-19. Each CDR3 is given with its conserved first and last residue. The order of the fields is CDR3 length, J gene, D gene, V gene, clone size, CDR3 protein, CDR3 DNA. A D gene is named only where the DNA matches it firmly. The size of a clone is reported for some rows only, either as once, few or many, or as a class for expanded clones.

>13|TRBJ2-1|.|TRBV9|.
CASSVVGAGEQFF
TGTGCCAGCAGCGTAGTTGGAGCTGGTGAGCAGTTCTTC
>15|TRBJ1-6|.|TRBV6-5|.
CASSFVKGRNSPLHF
TGTGCCAGCAGTTTCGTCAAGGGGCGAAATTCACCCCTCCACTTT
>13|TRBJ2-5|.|TRBV5-1|.
CASSPGPGETQYF
TGCGCCAGCAGCCCCGGACCGGGGGAGACCCAGTACTTC
>12|TRBJ1-2|.|TRBV28|.
CASSLGAYGYTF
TGTGCCAGCAGTTTGGGGGCTTATGGCTACACCTTC
>19|TRBJ2-1|TRBD1|TRBV11-2|.
CASSIDRGISGGTYNEQFF
TGTGCCAGCAGCATTGACAGGGGGATTTCGGGAGGAACCTACAATGAGCAGTTCTTC
>14|TRBJ2-1|TRBD2|TRBV5-8|.
CASGLSGSYNEQFF
TGTGCCAGCGGGTTAAGCGGGAGCTACAATGAGCAGTTCTTC
>16|TRBJ2-7|TRBD1|TRBV5-6|few
CASSLVGSGGIYEQYF
TGTGCCAGCAGCTTGGTAGGGTCAGGGGGCATCTACGAGCAGTACTTC
>18|TRBJ1-3|TRBD1|TRBV4-2|.
CASSQETGTGGSGNTIYF
TGTGCCAGCAGCCAAGAAACCGGGACAGGGGGCTCTGGAAACACCATATATTTT
>15|TRBJ2-7|TRBD1|TRBV19|.
CASSKELRGFDEQYF
TGTGCCAGTAGTAAGGAGCTCAGGGGGTTCGACGAGCAGTACTTC
>14|TRBJ1-1|.|TRBV14|.
CASSSLPGWTEAFF
TGTGCCAGCAGCTCCCTCCCAGGGTGGACTGAAGCTTTCTTT
>14|TRBJ2-7|.|TRBV9|.
CASSVRWEVHEQYF
TGTGCCAGCAGCGTACGGTGGGAGGTCCACGAGCAGTACTTC
>14|TRBJ2-1|TRBD1|TRBV5-1|.
CASNTGGNNNEQFF
TGCGCCAGCAACACAGGGGGCAACAACAATGAGCAGTTCTTC
>15|TRBJ1-2|.|TRBV28|.
CASISFDLGGYGYTF
TGTGCCAGCATTTCTTTTGATCTAGGAGGGTATGGCTACACCTTC
>14|TRBJ2-1|TRBD1|TRBV7-3|.
CASSSTGGYNEQFF
TGTGCCAGCAGCTCGACAGGGGGCTACAATGAGCAGTTCTTC
>13|TRBJ1-2|TRBD1|TRBV14|.
CASTRDRGLGYTF
TGTGCCAGTACCCGGGACAGGGGGCTTGGCTACACCTTC
>12|TRBJ2-1|.|TRBV27|.
CASSLNTIEQFF
TGTGCCAGCAGTTTAAACACCATTGAGCAGTTCTTC
>15|TRBJ2-1|.|TRBV6-4|.
CASSEGPQNYNEQFF
TGTGCCAGCAGTGAGGGTCCACAGAATTACAATGAGCAGTTCTTC
>13|TRBJ2-5|.|TRBV29-1|.
CSVEDSAGETQYF
TGCAGCGTTGAAGATTCGGCAGGGGAGACCCAGTACTTC
>15|TRBJ2-1|TRBD2|TRBV5-1|.
CASSSTSGVHNEQFF
TGCGCCAGCAGCTCGACTAGCGGGGTTCACAATGAGCAGTTCTTC
>15|TRBJ1-2|.|TRBV2|.
CASSEATGGWGGYTF
TGTGCCAGCAGTGAAGCCACGGGGGGATGGGGTGGCTACACCTTC
>15|TRBJ2-7|TRBD1|TRBV5-6|.
CASSLVAGGSYEQYF
TGTGCCAGCAGCTTGGTCGCAGGGGGCTCCTACGAGCAGTACTTC
>15|TRBJ2-7|TRBD2|TRBV16|.
CASSLRTSGGAEQYF
TGTGCCAGCAGTCTCCGGACTAGCGGGGGGGCCGAGCAGTACTTC
>14|TRBJ1-3|.|TRBV6-5|once
CASSRDISGNTIYF
TGTGCCAGCAGTCGGGACATCTCTGGAAACACCATATATTTT
>15|TRBJ2-7|TRBD2|TRBV7-6|.
CASSLGLAGDNEQYF
TGTGCCAGCAGCTTAGGACTAGCGGGAGATAACGAGCAGTACTTC
>13|TRBJ2-5|.|TRBV2|.
CASSAGYQETQYF
TGTGCCAGCAGCGCCGGGTACCAAGAGACCCAGTACTTC
>18|TRBJ1-2|.|TRBV6-4|.
CASSDEYMATGRFYGYTF
TGTGCCAGCAGTGACGAATATATGGCTACAGGGCGTTTCTATGGCTACACCTTC
>15|TRBJ2-1|TRBD2|TRBV7-3|.
CASSSGLARSNEQFF
TGTGCCAGCAGCTCGGGACTAGCAAGAAGCAATGAGCAGTTCTTC
>15|TRBJ2-7|TRBD2|TRBV3-1/TRBV3-2|.
CASSQGTSGSVQQYF
TGTGCCAGCAGCCAGGGGACTAGCGGGTCCGTACAGCAGTACTTC
>14|TRBJ2-3|.|TRBV7-9|few
CASRPGGETDTQYF
TGTGCCAGCAGGCCCGGTGGGGAGACAGATACGCAGTATTTT
>15|TRBJ2-7|TRBD2|TRBV5-4|.
CASSLEGTSGYEQYF
TGTGCCAGCAGCTTGGAGGGGACTAGCGGGTACGAGCAGTACTTC
>15|TRBJ2-1|.|TRBV9|.
CASSPTTASYNEQFF
TGTGCCAGCAGCCCAACTACCGCCTCCTACAATGAGCAGTTCTTC
>18|TRBJ1-3|.|TRBV5-5|.
CASSPTGYRLRSGNTIYF
TGTGCCAGCAGCCCCACGGGGTATAGGCTCCGCTCTGGAAACACCATATATTTT
>15|TRBJ2-1|TRBD1|TRBV29-1|.
CSVGPGQGAGNEQFF
TGCAGCGTTGGTCCGGGACAGGGGGCTGGTAATGAGCAGTTCTTC
>14|TRBJ2-7|.|TRBV10-1|.
CASSDDWSSYEQYF
TGCGCCAGCAGTGACGACTGGAGCTCCTACGAGCAGTACTTC
>13|TRBJ2-7|.|TRBV7-9|.
CASSDRSSYEQYF
TGTGCCAGCAGCGACAGATCCTCCTACGAGCAGTACTTC
>13|TRBJ1-1|TRBD1|TRBV19|.
CASSRTGDTEAFF
TGTGCCAGTAGTCGCACAGGGGACACTGAAGCTTTCTTT
>16|TRBJ1-1|.|TRBV6-1|.
CASSEILRVPRTEAFF
TGTGCCAGCAGTGAGATCCTGAGGGTCCCGAGAACTGAAGCTTTCTTT
>15|TRBJ2-1|.|TRBV6-5|.
CASSSFGGPYNEQFF
TGTGCCAGCAGTTCTTTCGGGGGACCCTACAATGAGCAGTTCTTC
>14|TRBJ2-3|.|TRBV4-2|once
CASSQDLGADTQYF
TGTGCCAGCAGCCAAGATCTCGGGGCAGATACGCAGTATTTT
>13|TRBJ1-6|TRBD1|TRBV12-3/TRBV12-4|.
CATTDRSGTPLHF
TGTGCCACCACGGACAGGTCTGGGACACCCCTCCACTTT
>12|TRBJ1-2|.|TRBV9|.
CASSGDEEGYTF
TGTGCCAGCAGCGGAGATGAGGAAGGCTACACCTTC
>16|TRBJ2-5|TRBD2|TRBV4-2|.
CASSLRASGGGETQYF
TGTGCCAGCAGCCTAAGGGCTAGCGGGGGAGGGGAGACCCAGTACTTC
>13|TRBJ1-1|TRBD1|TRBV30|.
CASDGTANTEAFF
TGTGCCAGCGACGGGACAGCGAACACTGAAGCTTTCTTT
>14|TRBJ1-2|.|TRBV6-1|.
CASSDLSSNYGYTF
TGTGCCAGCAGTGACCTCTCCTCTAACTATGGCTACACCTTC
>16|TRBJ2-3|.|TRBV5-4|.
CASSLLRGSGTDTQYF
TGTGCCAGCAGCTTATTAAGGGGTTCGGGCACAGATACGCAGTATTTT
>13|TRBJ2-3|.|TRBV7-3|.
CASSLVAGDTQYF
TGTGCCAGCAGCTTAGTCGCCGGGGATACGCAGTATTTT
>15|TRBJ1-3|.|TRBV7-2|.
CASSQTDYPGNTIYF
TGTGCCAGCAGCCAAACAGATTATCCTGGAAACACCATATATTTT
>16|TRBJ2-3|TRBD2|TRBV2|.
CASRSAGTRGLYTQYF
TGTGCCAGCAGATCCGCCGGGACTAGGGGGTTGTATACGCAGTATTTT
>12|TRBJ2-7|.|TRBV5-6|.
CASSSTVAEQYF
TGTGCCAGCAGCTCGACAGTTGCCGAACAGTACTTC
>17|TRBJ1-1|TRBD1|TRBV29-1|.
CSVGFWATGAINTEAFF
TGCAGCGTTGGATTCTGGGCCACAGGGGCGATAAACACTGAAGCTTTCTTT
>16|TRBJ2-3|TRBD1|TRBV28|.
CASSDPGQISTDTQYF
TGTGCCAGCAGCGATCCGGGACAGATATCCACAGATACGCAGTATTTT